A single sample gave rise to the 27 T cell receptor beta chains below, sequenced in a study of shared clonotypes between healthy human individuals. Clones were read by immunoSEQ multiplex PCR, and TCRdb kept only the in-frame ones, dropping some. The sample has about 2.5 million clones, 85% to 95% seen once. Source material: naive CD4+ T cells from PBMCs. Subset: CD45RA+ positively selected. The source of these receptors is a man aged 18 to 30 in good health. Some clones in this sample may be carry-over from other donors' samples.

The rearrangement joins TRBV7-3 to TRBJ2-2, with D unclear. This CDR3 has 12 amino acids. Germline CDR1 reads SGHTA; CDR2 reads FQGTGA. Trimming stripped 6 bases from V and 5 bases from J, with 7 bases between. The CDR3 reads CASSMGTGELFF. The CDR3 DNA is TGTGCCAGCAGTATGGGTACCGGGGAGCTGTTTTTT. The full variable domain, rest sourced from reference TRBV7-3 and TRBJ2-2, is GAGVSQTPSNKVTEKGKYVELRCDPISGHTALYWYRQSLGQGPEFLIYFQGTGAADDSGLPNDRFFAVRPEGSVSTLKIQRTERGDSAVYLCASSMGTGELFFGEGSRLTVL.

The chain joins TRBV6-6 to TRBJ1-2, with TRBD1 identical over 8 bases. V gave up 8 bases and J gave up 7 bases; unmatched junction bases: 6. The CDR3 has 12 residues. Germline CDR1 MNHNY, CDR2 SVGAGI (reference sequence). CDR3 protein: CASYRGAGGYTF. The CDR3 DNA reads TGTGCCAGCTACAGGGGGGCAGGTGGCTACACCTTC.

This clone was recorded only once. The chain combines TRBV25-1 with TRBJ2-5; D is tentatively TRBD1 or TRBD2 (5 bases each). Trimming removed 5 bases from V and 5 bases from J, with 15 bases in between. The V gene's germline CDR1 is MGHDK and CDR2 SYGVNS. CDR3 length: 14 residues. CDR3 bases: TGTGCCAGCAGTCATGGGGACCGAGGGGAGACCCAGTACTTC. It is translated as CASSHGDRGETQYF.

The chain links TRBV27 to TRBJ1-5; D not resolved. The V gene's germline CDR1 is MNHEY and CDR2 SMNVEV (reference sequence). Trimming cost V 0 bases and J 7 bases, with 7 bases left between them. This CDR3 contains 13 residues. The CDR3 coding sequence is TGTGCCAGCAGTTTATCGTTCGGCCAGCCCCAGCATTTT. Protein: CASSLSFGQPQHF.

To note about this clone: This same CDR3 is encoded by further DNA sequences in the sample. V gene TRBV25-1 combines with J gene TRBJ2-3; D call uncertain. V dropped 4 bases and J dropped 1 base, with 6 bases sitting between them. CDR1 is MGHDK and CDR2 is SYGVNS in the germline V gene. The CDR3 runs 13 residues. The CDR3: CASSVPGTDTQYF. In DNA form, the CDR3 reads TGTGCCAGCAGTGTCCCAGGCACAGATACGCAGTATTTT.

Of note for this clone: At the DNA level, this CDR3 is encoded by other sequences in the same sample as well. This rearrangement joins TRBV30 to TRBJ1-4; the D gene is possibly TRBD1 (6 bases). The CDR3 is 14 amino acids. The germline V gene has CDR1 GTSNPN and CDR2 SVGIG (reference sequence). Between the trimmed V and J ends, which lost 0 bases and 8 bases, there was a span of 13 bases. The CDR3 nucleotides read TGTGCCTGGAGTGTGTACAGGGAGGACGAAAAACTGTTTTTT. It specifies CAWSVYREDEKLFF.

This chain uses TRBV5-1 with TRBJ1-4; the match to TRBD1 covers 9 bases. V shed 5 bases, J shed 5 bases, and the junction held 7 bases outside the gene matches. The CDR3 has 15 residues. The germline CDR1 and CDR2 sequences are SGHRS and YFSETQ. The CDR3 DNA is TGCGCCAGCAGTCTGGTAGGGACAGGGAATGAAAAACTGTTTTTT. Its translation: CASSLVGTGNEKLFF.

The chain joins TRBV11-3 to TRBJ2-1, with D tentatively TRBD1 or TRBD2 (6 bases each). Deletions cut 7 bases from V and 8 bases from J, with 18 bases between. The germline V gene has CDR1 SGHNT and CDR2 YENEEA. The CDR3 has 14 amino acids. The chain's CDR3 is CASKLNEGGYEQFF. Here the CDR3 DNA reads TGTGCCAGCAAATTAAACGAGGGGGGTTATGAGCAGTTCTTC.

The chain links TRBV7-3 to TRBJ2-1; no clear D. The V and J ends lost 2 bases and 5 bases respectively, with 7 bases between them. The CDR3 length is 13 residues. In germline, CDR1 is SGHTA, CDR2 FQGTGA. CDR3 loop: CASSLLTDNEQFF. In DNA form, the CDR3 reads TGTGCCAGCAGCTTATTAACGGACAATGAGCAGTTCTTC.

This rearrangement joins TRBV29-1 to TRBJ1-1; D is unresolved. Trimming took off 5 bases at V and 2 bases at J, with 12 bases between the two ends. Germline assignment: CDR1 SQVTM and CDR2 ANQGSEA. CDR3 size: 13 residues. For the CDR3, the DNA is TGCAGCGTTCTTAGGACTCAAAACACTGAAGCTTTCTTT. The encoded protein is CSVLRTQNTEAFF.

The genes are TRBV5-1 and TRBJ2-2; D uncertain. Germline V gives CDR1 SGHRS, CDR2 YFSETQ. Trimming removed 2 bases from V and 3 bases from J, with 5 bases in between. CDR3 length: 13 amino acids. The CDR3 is CASSFGYTGELFF. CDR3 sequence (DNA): TGCGCCAGCAGCTTTGGATACACCGGGGAGCTGTTTTTT. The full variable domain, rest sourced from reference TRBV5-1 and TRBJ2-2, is KAGVTQTPRYLIKTRGQQVTLSCSPISGHRSVSWYQQTPGQGLQFLFEYFSETQRNKGNFPGRFSGRQFSNSRSEMNVSTLELGDSALYLCASSFGYTGELFFGEGSRLTVL.

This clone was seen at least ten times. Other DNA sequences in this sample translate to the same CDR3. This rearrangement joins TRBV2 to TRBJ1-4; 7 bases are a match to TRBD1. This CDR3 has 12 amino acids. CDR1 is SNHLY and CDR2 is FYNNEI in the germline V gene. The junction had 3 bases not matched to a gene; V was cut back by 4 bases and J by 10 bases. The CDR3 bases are TGTGCCAGCAGTGGGGCAGGGGGAAAACTGTTTTTT. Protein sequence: CASSGAGGKLFF.

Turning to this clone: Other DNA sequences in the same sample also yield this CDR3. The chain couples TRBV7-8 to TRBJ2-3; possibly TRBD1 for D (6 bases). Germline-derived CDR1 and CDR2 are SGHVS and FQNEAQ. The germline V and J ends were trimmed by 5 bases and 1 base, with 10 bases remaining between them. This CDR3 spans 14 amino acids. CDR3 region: CASSTRTGTDTQYF. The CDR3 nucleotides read TGTGCCAGCAGCACTAGGACAGGCACAGATACGCAGTATTTT.

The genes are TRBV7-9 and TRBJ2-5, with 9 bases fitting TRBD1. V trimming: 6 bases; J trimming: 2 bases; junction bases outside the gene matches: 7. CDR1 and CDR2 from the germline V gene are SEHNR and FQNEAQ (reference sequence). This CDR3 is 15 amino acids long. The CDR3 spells CASRPQTGGQETQYF. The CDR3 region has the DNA TGTGCCAGCAGACCACAGACAGGGGGTCAAGAGACCCAGTACTTC.

The CDR3 DNA sequence: TGTGCCAGCAGTTTATTGGCTTCCCCCGGGGAGCTGTTTTTT. Residues: CASSLLASPGELFF. The genes are TRBV28 and TRBJ2-2, with unresolved D. The CDR3 has 14 residues. Germline CDR1 reads MDHEN; CDR2 reads SYDVKM. The ends were cut back, 1 base at V and 6 bases at J, with 9 bases in the middle.

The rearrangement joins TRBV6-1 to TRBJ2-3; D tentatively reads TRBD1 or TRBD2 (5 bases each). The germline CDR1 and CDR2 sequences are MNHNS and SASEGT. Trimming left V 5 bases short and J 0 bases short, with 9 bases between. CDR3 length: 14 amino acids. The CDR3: CASSPRDSTDTQYF. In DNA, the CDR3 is TGTGCCAGCAGTCCCCGGGACAGCACAGATACGCAGTATTTT.

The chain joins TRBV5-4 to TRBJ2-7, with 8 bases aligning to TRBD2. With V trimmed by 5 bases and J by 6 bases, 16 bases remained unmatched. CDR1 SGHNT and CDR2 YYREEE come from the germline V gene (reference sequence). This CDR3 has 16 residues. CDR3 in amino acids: CASRSGGGGPESEQYF. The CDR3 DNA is TGTGCCAGCAGATCGGGGGGCGGGGGGCCCGAAAGCGAGCAGTACTTC.

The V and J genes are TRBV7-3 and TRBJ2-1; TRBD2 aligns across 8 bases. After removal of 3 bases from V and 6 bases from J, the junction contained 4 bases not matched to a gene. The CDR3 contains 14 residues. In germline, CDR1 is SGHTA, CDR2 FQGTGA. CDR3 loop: CASSFGTRVNEQFF. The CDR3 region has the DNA TGTGCCAGCAGCTTTGGGACTAGGGTCAATGAGCAGTTCTTC. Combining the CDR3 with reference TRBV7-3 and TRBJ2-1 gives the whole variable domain GAGVSQTPSNKVTEKGKYVELRCDPISGHTALYWYRQSLGQGPEFLIYFQGTGAADDSGLPNDRFFAVRPEGSVSTLKIQRTERGDSAVYLCASSFGTRVNEQFFGPGTRLTVL.

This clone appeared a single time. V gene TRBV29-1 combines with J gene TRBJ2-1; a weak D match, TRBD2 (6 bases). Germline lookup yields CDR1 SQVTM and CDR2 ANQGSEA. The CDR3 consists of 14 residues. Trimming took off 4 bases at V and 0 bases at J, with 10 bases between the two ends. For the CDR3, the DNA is TGCAGCGTTGGGCGGGAAAACTCCTACAATGAGCAGTTCTTC. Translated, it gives CSVGRENSYNEQFF.

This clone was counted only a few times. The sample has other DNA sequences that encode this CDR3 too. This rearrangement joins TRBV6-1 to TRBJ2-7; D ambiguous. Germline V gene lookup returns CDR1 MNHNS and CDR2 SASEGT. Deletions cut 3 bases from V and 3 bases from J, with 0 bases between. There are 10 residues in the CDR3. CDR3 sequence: CASSDYEQYF. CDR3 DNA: TGTGCCAGCAGTGACTACGAGCAGTACTTC.

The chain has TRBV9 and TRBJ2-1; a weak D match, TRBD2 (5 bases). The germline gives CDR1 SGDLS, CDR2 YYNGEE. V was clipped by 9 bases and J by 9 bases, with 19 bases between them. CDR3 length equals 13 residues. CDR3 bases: TGTGCCAACGTAAACTCGGGGTGCGGTGAGCAGTTCTTC. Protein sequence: CANVNSGCGEQFF.

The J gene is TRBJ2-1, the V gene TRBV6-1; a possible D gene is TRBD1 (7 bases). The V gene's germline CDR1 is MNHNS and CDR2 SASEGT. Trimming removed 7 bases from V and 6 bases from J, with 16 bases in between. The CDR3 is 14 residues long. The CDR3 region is CASTRGVLGNEQFF. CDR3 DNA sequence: TGTGCCAGCACCAGGGGGGTTTTGGGCAATGAGCAGTTCTTC.

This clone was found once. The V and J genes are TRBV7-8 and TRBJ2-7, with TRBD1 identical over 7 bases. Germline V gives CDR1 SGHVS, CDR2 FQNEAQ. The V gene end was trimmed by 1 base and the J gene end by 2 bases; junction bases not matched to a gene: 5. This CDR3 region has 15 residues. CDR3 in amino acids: CASSLVGTEPYEQYF. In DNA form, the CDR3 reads TGTGCCAGCAGCTTAGTGGGGACAGAGCCCTACGAGCAGTACTTC.

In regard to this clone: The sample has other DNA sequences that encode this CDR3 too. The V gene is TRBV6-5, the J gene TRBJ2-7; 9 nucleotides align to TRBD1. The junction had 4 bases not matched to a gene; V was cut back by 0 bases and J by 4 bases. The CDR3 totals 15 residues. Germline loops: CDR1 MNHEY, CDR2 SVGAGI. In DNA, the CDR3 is TGTGCCAGCAGTTACTCCGGGACAGGGAATTACGAGCAGTACTTC. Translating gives CASSYSGTGNYEQYF.

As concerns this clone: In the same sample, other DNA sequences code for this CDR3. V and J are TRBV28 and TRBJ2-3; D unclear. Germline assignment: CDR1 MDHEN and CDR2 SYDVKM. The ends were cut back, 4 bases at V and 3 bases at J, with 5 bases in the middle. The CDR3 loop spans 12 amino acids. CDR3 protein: CASSSLTDTQYF. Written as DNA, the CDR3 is TGTGCCAGCAGTTCCCTAACAGATACGCAGTATTTT.

The DNA of the CDR3 is TGTGCCATCAGTCCCCGGGAGGGGCGCACAGATACGCAGTATTTT. Translated, it gives CAISPREGRTDTQYF. V and J are TRBV10-3 and TRBJ2-3, with TRBD2 matching 8 bases. V shed 5 bases, J shed 1 base, and the junction held 5 bases outside the gene matches. From germline, CDR1 is ENHRY and CDR2 SYGVKD. The CDR3 runs 15 residues.

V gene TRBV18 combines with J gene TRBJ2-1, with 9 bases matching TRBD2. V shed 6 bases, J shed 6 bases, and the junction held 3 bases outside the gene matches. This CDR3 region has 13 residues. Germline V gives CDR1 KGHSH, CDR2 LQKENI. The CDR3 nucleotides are TGTGCCAGCTCGGCTAGCGGGACCAATGAGCAGTTCTTC. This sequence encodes CASSASGTNEQFF. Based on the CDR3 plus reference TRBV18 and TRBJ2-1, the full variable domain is NAGVMQNPRHLVRRRGQEARLRCSPMKGHSHVYWYRQLPEEGLKFMVYLQKENIIDESGMPKERFSAEFPKEGPSILRIQQVVRGDSAAYFCASSASGTNEQFFGPGTRLTVL.